Presented here are 30 T cell receptor beta chains from one specimen sequenced in a study of blood T cell repertoires in COVID-19. The assay was immunoSEQ multiplex PCR, and TCRdb's table has in-frame clones only and misses some. Among 76,000 or so clones listed, 91% were seen once. Sequenced input: peripheral blood. Receptor source: a human donor in a cohort sampled during active COVID-19.

This chain links TRBV7-9 with TRBJ2-5, with TRBD2 matching 12 bases. This CDR3 has 15 amino acids. V lost 8 bases and J lost 7; bases outside the gene matches: 11. The V gene's germline CDR1 is SEHNR and CDR2 FQNEAQ (reference sequence). The CDR3: CASYSLGLAGWTQYF. The CDR3 region has the DNA TGTGCCAGCTATTCTCTTGGACTAGCGGGGTGGACCCAGTACTTC.

V usage is TRBV23-1 and J usage is TRBJ1-5; TRBD1 agrees at 7 bases. TRBV23-1 is assigned to the ORF class and has an uncertain function. The J segment lost 4 bases and the V segment lost 5 bases, leaving 5 bases of the junction unmatched. The CDR3 totals 14 residues. The CDR3 nucleotides are TGCGCCAGCAGTAAGGGACAGCGAAATCAGCCCCAGCATTTT. Its protein is CASSKGQRNQPQHF.

The rearrangement joins TRBV7-2 to TRBJ1-6; no definite D call. The length of the CDR3 is 15 residues. CDR1 is SGHTA and CDR2 is FQGNSA in the germline V gene. The V gene lost 4 bases and the J gene lost 8 bases, with 15 bases spanning the gap. DNA of the CDR3: TGTGCCAGCAGCTCCCGTCCAAAGCGGGATTCACCCCTCCACTTT. Its translation is CASSSRPKRDSPLHF.

The chain joins TRBV7-2 to TRBJ2-5; D is uncertain. Germline loops: CDR1 SGHTA, CDR2 FQGNSA. This CDR3 region has 14 residues. V was clipped by 4 bases and J by 4 bases, with 13 bases between them. The CDR3 DNA sequence: TGTGCCAGCAGCTATCAAAGTCTAGGAGAGACCCAGTACTTC. It codes for CASSYQSLGETQYF.

The chain couples TRBV6-1 to TRBJ1-5, with D possibly matching TRBD1 (6 bases). Deletions cut 3 bases from V and 2 bases from J, with 14 bases between. Per the germline V gene, CDR1 is MNHNS and CDR2 is SASEGT. The CDR3 is 16 amino acids. The chain's CDR3 is CASSDTGNWGNQPQHF. The CDR3 nucleotides are TGTGCCAGCAGTGATACAGGGAATTGGGGCAATCAGCCCCAGCATTTT.

V usage is TRBV21-1 and J usage is TRBJ2-7; TRBD2 was called by the table and not checked on the DNA. TRBV21-1 is a known pseudogene. CDR3 length: 17 amino acids. DNA of the CDR3: TGTGCCAGCAGCATATGGGCCACTAGCGGGGGGCCCTCCGAGCAGTACTTC. Translating gives CASSIWATSGGPSEQYF.

The V gene is TRBV5-1, the J gene TRBJ1-2, with D possibly TRBD1 on 6 matching bases. From germline, CDR1 is SGHRS and CDR2 YFSETQ. Trimming stripped 4 bases from V and 3 bases from J, with 10 bases between. The CDR3 is 13 residues long. Here the CDR3 DNA reads TGCGCCAGCAGCGTGGACAGCTACTATGGCTACACCTTC. Translating gives CASSVDSYYGYTF.

This clone was found a few times. V gene TRBV5-4 combines with J gene TRBJ1-6; a possible D gene is TRBD1 (6 bases). V gave up 5 bases and J gave up 8 bases, with 14 bases separating them. Germline V gene lookup returns CDR1 SGHNT and CDR2 YYREEE (reference sequence). The CDR3 is 14 residues long. The CDR3 DNA reads TGTGCCAGCAGACCAACCGCAGGGGATTCACCCCTCCACTTT. Translation: CASRPTAGDSPLHF.

The CDR3 DNA sequence: TGTGCCAGCAGCTCAAGGGCTAGCGGTAGCACAGATACGCAGTATTTT. It is translated as CASSSRASGSTDTQYF. This sequence joins TRBV5-4 and TRBJ2-3; 7 nucleotides agree with TRBD2. The CDR3 runs 16 residues. CDR1 and CDR2 (germline): SGHNT, YYREEE (reference sequence). Trimming cost V 3 bases and J 0 bases; bases outside gene matches: 7.

This clone occurred a few times. CDR3 residues: CASSPRLGGNYEQYF. CDR3 DNA sequence: TGTGCCAGCAGCCCCCGATTAGGAGGGAACTACGAGCAGTACTTC. The V gene is TRBV11-2, the J gene TRBJ2-7; TRBD2 might be the D (6 bases). Germline V lookup: CDR1 SGHAT, CDR2 FQNNGV. V was cut by 5 bases and J by 3 bases, with 17 bases left in between. There are 15 residues in the CDR3.

The V gene is TRBV19, the J gene TRBJ1-5, with TRBD1 identical over 7 bases. The V gene's germline CDR1 is LNHDA and CDR2 SQIVND (reference sequence). Unmatched junction bases numbered 9, after V lost 10 bases and J lost 0 bases. CDR3 length: 15 amino acids. The DNA of the CDR3 is TGTGCCACCCTCCCCAGGGGGGATAGCAATCAGCCCCAGCATTTT. Its protein product is CATLPRGDSNQPQHF.

The CDR3 nucleotides are TGTGCCAGCAGCTTTGGGCTAGCGGGCACCGGGGAGCTGTTTTTT. It encodes CASSFGLAGTGELFF. J is TRBJ2-2 and V is TRBV5-4; 8 nucleotides align to TRBD2. CDR1 and CDR2 from the germline V gene are SGHNT and YYREEE (reference sequence). V lost 2 bases to trimming and J lost 4 bases; unmatched junction nucleotides: 4. The length of the CDR3 is 15 residues.

This chain joins TRBV7-6 and TRBJ2-3, with D possibly TRBD1 on 6 matching bases. The CDR3 has 16 residues. Germline V gives CDR1 SGHVS, CDR2 FNYEAQ. Trimming removed 4 bases at V and 2 bases at J, with 16 bases between. Here the CDR3 reads CASSSAPGVDTDTQYF. The DNA of the CDR3 is TGTGCCAGCAGCTCGGCGCCAGGGGTGGACACAGATACGCAGTATTTT. The variable domain in full, completed from reference TRBV7-6 and TRBJ2-3, reads GAGVSQSPRYKVTKRGQDVALRCDPISGHVSLYWYRQALGQGPEFLTYFNYEAQQDKSGLPNDRFSAERPEGSISTLTIQRTEQRDSAMYRCASSSAPGVDTDTQYFGPGTRLTVL.

V usage is TRBV4-3 and J usage is TRBJ2-3; 7 positions agree with TRBD2. The J segment lost 0 bases and the V segment lost 4 bases, leaving 7 bases of the junction unmatched. CDR3 length: 16 residues. Germline loops: CDR1 LGHNA, CDR2 YSLEER. CDR3 sequence reads: CASSRGDGGSTDTQYF. For the CDR3, the DNA is TGCGCCAGCAGCCGGGGCGACGGGGGGAGCACAGATACGCAGTATTTT.

The chain uses TRBV19 and TRBJ1-2; D is possibly TRBD1 (6 bases). The CDR3 loop spans 17 amino acids. V shed 4 bases and J shed 4 bases, with 22 bases lying between them. Germline V gives CDR1 LNHDA, CDR2 SQIVND (reference sequence). CDR3 coding DNA: TGTGCCAGTAGTACCCGCCTTTACAGGGCTGGCGGCTATGGCTACACCTTC. This sequence encodes CASSTRLYRAGGYGYTF.

This clone was counted once. The rearrangement links TRBV7-2 to TRBJ2-1, with 13 bases aligning to TRBD2. CDR1 is SGHTA and CDR2 is FQGNSA in the germline V gene. Unmatched junction bases numbered 5, after V lost 5 bases and J lost 10 bases. CDR3 length equals 14 residues. DNA for the CDR3: TGTGCCAGCAGCACTAGCGGGGGGGCGTGGGAGCAGTTCTTC. Translating it yields CASSTSGGAWEQFF.

V usage is TRBV29-1 and J usage is TRBJ2-5; TRBD2 matches 8 bases. This CDR3 has 13 amino acids. Trimming took 3 bases from V and 6 from J; bases not matched to a gene: 6. CDR1 is SQVTM, CDR2 ANQGSEA, per germline. CDR3 in DNA: TGCAGCGTTGACCGGGGGGGCTTAAAGACCCAGTACTTC. Its translation: CSVDRGGLKTQYF.

The rearrangement joins TRBV9 to TRBJ2-3; D gene ambiguous. The germline gives CDR1 SGDLS, CDR2 YYNGEE. With 0 bases removed from V and 2 bases from J, the gap between germline ends came to 13 bases. The CDR3 runs 16 residues. DNA of the CDR3: TGTGCCAGCAGCGTAGAAGGAACTGGGCTCACAGATACGCAGTATTTT. It is translated as CASSVEGTGLTDTQYF.

The chain carries TRBV6-5 and TRBJ1-2; D unclear. With 7 bases removed from V and 7 bases from J, the gap between germline ends came to 13 bases. CDR1 and CDR2 from the germline V gene are MNHEY and SVGAGI. CDR3 length: 12 residues. The CDR3 sequence: CASTSLSAGYTF. The CDR3 region has the DNA TGTGCCAGCACCTCCCTCAGTGCTGGCTACACCTTC.

V gene TRBV7-2 combines with J gene TRBJ2-7; perhaps TRBD1 as D (5 bases). In germline, CDR1 is SGHTA, CDR2 FQGNSA. The ends were cut back, 3 bases at V and 3 bases at J, with 15 bases in the middle. The CDR3 has 15 amino acids. Here the CDR3 DNA reads TGTGCCAGCAGCTTGGGGCGGCAGACCATCTACGAGCAGTACTTC. This sequence encodes CASSLGRQTIYEQYF.

The chain employs TRBV29-1 and TRBJ2-7, with 9 bases that match TRBD1. The CDR3 consists of 14 residues. J was trimmed by 0 bases and V by 6 bases; bases with no gene match: 6. Germline V gene sequence: CDR1 SQVTM, CDR2 ANQGSEA. The CDR3: CSVAGTGNSYEQYF. CDR3 sequence (DNA): TGCAGCGTCGCCGGGACAGGGAACTCCTACGAGCAGTACTTC.

The table lists this clone with a few counts. The rearrangement links TRBV11-2 to TRBJ2-7, with D perhaps TRBD2 (6 bases). V was pared by 4 bases and J by 3 bases, with 16 bases between. The CDR3 sequence is 15 residues long. CDR1 and CDR2 from the germline V gene are SGHAT and FQNNGV. CDR3 sequence reads: CASSSFLGTFYEQYF. CDR3 DNA: TGTGCCAGCAGCTCGTTTCTGGGGACTTTCTACGAGCAGTACTTC.

The V and J genes are TRBV29-1 and TRBJ2-7, with a tentative D call TRBD2 (5 bases). V lost 6 bases, J lost 3 bases, and 12 bases lay in between. The CDR3 covers 12 residues. Germline-derived CDR1 and CDR2 are SQVTM and ANQGSEA. The CDR3 is CSVTTAVYEQYF. The DNA of the CDR3 is TGCAGCGTAACCACAGCGGTCTACGAGCAGTACTTC.

The CDR3 region has the DNA TGTGCCTGGGGTCTCACAGATACGCAGTATTTT. Translation: CAWGLTDTQYF. V gene TRBV30 combines with J gene TRBJ2-3; D is uncertain. The V end was cut by 5 bases, the J end by 2 bases, with 5 bases between. Per the germline V gene, CDR1 is GTSNPN and CDR2 is SVGIG (reference sequence). The CDR3 is made up of 11 amino acids.

This clone was counted once. The chain carries TRBV9 and TRBJ2-5, with TRBD2 as a possible D gene (5 bases). The germline gives CDR1 SGDLS, CDR2 YYNGEE. The CDR3 extends over 12 amino acids. The V end lost 0 bases, the J end lost 7 bases, and 7 bases lay between the germline ends. CDR3 sequence (DNA): TGTGCCAGCAGCGTAGAGGCGGGGACCCAGTACTTC. This translates into CASSVEAGTQYF.

This clone was picked up one time. The chain employs TRBV27 and TRBJ2-6, with D uncertain. The V end lost 3 bases, the J end lost 2 bases, and 8 bases lay between the germline ends. Germline V CDR1 and CDR2: MNHEY, SMNVEV (reference sequence). The CDR3 consists of 15 residues. CDR3 in DNA: TGTGCCAGCAGTTTTGAGAGGCCTGGGGCCAACGTCCTGACTTTC. Translated, it gives CASSFERPGANVLTF.

V is TRBV19 and J is TRBJ2-1, with 7 bases matching TRBD2. Looked up from germline, CDR1 is LNHDA and CDR2 is SQIVND (reference sequence). The V segment lost 4 bases and the J segment 5 bases; nucleotides outside the gene matches: 5. This CDR3 contains 14 residues. CDR3 loop: CASSSGGGNNEQFF. Written as DNA, the CDR3 is TGTGCCAGTAGTAGTGGCGGGGGTAACAATGAGCAGTTCTTC.

This clone occurred a few times. The chain uses TRBV25-1 and TRBJ1-6; the D is unclear. Germline CDR1 MGHDK, CDR2 SYGVNS. This CDR3 contains 14 residues. Trimming took 5 bases from V and 9 from J, leaving 14 bases between them. CDR3 bases: TGTGCCAGCAGTCGCCGGGAGGGCGGTTCACCCCTCCACTTT. Its translation: CASSRREGGSPLHF. Full variable domain (outside the CDR3, taken from reference TRBV25-1 and TRBJ1-6): EADIYQTPRYLVIGTGKKITLECSQTMGHDKMYWYQQDPGMELHLIHYSYGVNSTEKGDLSSESTVSRIRTEHFPLTLESARPSHTSQYLCASSRREGGSPLHFGNGTRLTVT.

This clone was seen only a few times. The J gene is TRBJ2-1, the V gene TRBV7-2; possible D gene TRBD2, 7 bases. In germline, CDR1 is SGHTA, CDR2 FQGNSA. The V end lost 1 base, the J end lost 5 bases, and 15 bases lay between the germline ends. The CDR3 consists of 16 residues. Here the CDR3 DNA reads TGTGCCAGCAGCTTAGTTTTGGGGGGGCCTCACAATGAGCAGTTCTTC. As protein: CASSLVLGGPHNEQFF.

The DNA for the CDR3 is TGTGCCAGCCATACAGGGGGACAAAACACCGGGGAGCTGTTTTTT. Its translation is CASHTGGQNTGELFF. The chain has TRBV19 and TRBJ2-2; 8 bases agree with TRBD1. Germline CDR1 and CDR2: LNHDA and SQIVND (reference sequence). The J segment lost 2 bases and the V segment lost 9 bases, leaving 8 bases of the junction unmatched. This CDR3 region has 15 residues.